This passage covers 21 T cell receptor beta chains from one sample sequenced in a study of cytomegalovirus exposure and HLA in healthy donors. It was with 60 Vbeta and 13 Jbeta primers that the PCR ran. Here immunoSEQ multiplex PCR was the method, and the copy in TCRdb shows in-frame clones only, minus some. The table records about 100,000 clones, roughly 77% of them present only once. The sequenced material came from PBMCs. All receptors come from a woman aged 45-60 years in good health and CMV-seropositive.

This sequence joins TRBV7-9 and TRBJ2-1, with a tentative D call TRBD1 (6 bases). Trimming took off 6 bases at V and 6 bases at J, with 12 bases between the two ends. The CDR3 spans 13 residues. The germline CDR1 and CDR2 sequences are SEHNR and FQNEAQ (reference sequence). CDR3 protein: CASRTGRGNEQFF. CDR3 bases: TGTGCCAGCAGAACAGGCAGGGGCAATGAGCAGTTCTTC.

The chain joins TRBV5-4 to TRBJ2-6, with a weak D call TRBD2 (6 bases). The V end was cut by 4 bases, the J end by 4 bases, with 12 bases between. Germline CDR1 and CDR2: SGHNT and YYREEE (reference sequence). This CDR3 contains 15 residues. The CDR3 sequence is CASSEGGLGANVLTF. The DNA of the CDR3 is TGTGCCAGCAGCGAGGGAGGACTCGGGGCCAACGTCCTGACTTTC.

The chain couples TRBV19 to TRBJ2-1, with TRBD1 matching over 7 bases. Germline V lookup: CDR1 LNHDA, CDR2 SQIVND (reference sequence). The CDR3 has 17 residues. Trimming at V came to 3 bases and at J to 4 bases, leaving 12 bases not matched to a gene. As DNA, the CDR3 is TGTGCCAGTAGTATGCGTCGCGGACAGGCCATTTACAATGAGCAGTTCTTC. Translating gives CASSMRRGQAIYNEQFF.

The rearrangement links TRBV11-2 to TRBJ2-7, with D maybe TRBD1 (5 bases). V lost 1 base, J lost 1 base, and 11 bases lay in between. CDR1 is SGHAT and CDR2 is FQNNGV in the germline V gene. The CDR3 covers 15 residues. The DNA for the CDR3 is TGTGCCAGCAGCTTAGGACAGTCCCCTTCCTACGAGCAGTACTTC. Translated, it gives CASSLGQSPSYEQYF.

The genes are TRBV10-3 and TRBJ1-4; the match to TRBD1 covers 8 bases. This CDR3 contains 13 residues. The ends lost 10 bases at V and 7 bases at J; junction bases unmatched: 8. The V gene's germline CDR1 is ENHRY and CDR2 SYGVKD. CDR3 residues: CATQEDRAEKLFF. CDR3 nucleotides: TGTGCCACGCAGGAGGACAGGGCTGAAAAACTGTTTTTT.

The V gene is TRBV7-3, the J gene TRBJ2-7, with TRBD2 matching 9 bases. From germline, CDR1 is SGHTA and CDR2 FQGTGA. The CDR3 is 16 amino acids. Losses at the gene ends were 0 bases for V and 5 bases for J; bases not matched to a gene: 8. The CDR3: CASSLTPAGGPDEQYF. The CDR3 nucleotides are TGTGCCAGCAGCTTAACTCCCGCGGGAGGGCCCGACGAGCAGTACTTC.

The rearrangement joins TRBV27 to TRBJ1-3; tentatively, D is TRBD1 (6 bases). This CDR3 has 16 residues. Trimming removed 6 bases from V and 0 bases from J, with 15 bases in between. CDR1 and CDR2 from the germline V gene are MNHEY and SMNVEV (reference sequence). This CDR3 reads CASSSTDRTSGNTIYF. The CDR3 DNA reads TGTGCCAGCAGCTCAACTGACAGGACCTCTGGAAACACCATATATTTT.

The chain couples TRBV5-1 to TRBJ1-2, with 12 bases that match TRBD1. V gave up 0 bases and J gave up 8 bases; unmatched junction bases: 5. Germline CDR1 SGHRS, CDR2 YFSETQ. This CDR3 region has 15 residues. The CDR3 nucleotides read TGCGCCAGCAGCTTGGCCGGGACAGGGGGCGAAGGCTACACCTTC. Amino acid sequence: CASSLAGTGGEGYTF.

This clone was seen once. The rearrangement uses TRBV29-1 and TRBJ2-2; D is unclear. CDR1 is SQVTM and CDR2 is ANQGSEA in the germline V gene. The V end was cut by 6 bases, the J end by 2 bases, with 10 bases between. CDR3 length: 13 residues. This chain's CDR3 is CSVTGLNTGELFF. The CDR3 DNA reads TGCAGCGTGACGGGTTTAAACACCGGGGAGCTGTTTTTT.

This chain links TRBV2 with TRBJ2-5, with 7 nucleotides matching TRBD1. The CDR3 spans 13 residues. V was pared by 5 bases and J by 4 bases, with 4 bases of the junction left unmatched. Germline assignment: CDR1 SNHLY and CDR2 FYNNEI. Here the CDR3 DNA reads TGTGCCAGCAGTCCCAGACAGGGAGAGACCCAGTACTTC. Amino acids: CASSPRQGETQYF.

The chain has TRBV27 and TRBJ1-4, with D unresolved. The CDR3 consists of 14 residues. V was shortened by 3 bases and J by 8 bases, with 13 bases between the two germline ends. Germline CDR1 is MNHEY and CDR2 is SMNVEV (reference sequence). CDR3 protein: CASSFMSGSEKLFF. The DNA for the CDR3 is TGTGCCAGCAGTTTTATGAGCGGGTCAGAAAAACTGTTTTTT.

This clone was observed a handful of times. This chain joins TRBV13 and TRBJ1-4; TRBD1 agrees at 7 bases. The ends lost 6 bases at V and 8 bases at J; junction bases unmatched: 15. The CDR3 totals 16 residues. Germline loops: CDR1 PRHDT, CDR2 FYEKMQ (reference sequence). This CDR3 reads CASSSRDSAFEEKLFF. CDR3 coding DNA: TGTGCCAGCAGTTCCCGGGACAGCGCATTTGAGGAAAAACTGTTTTTT.

This chain joins TRBV13 and TRBJ2-1, with TRBD2 identical over 8 bases. This CDR3 spans 14 amino acids. The V gene's germline CDR1 is PRHDT and CDR2 FYEKMQ (reference sequence). V lost 3 bases, J lost 7 bases, and 5 bases stayed unmatched. The CDR3: CASSFRGGRNEQFF. DNA for the CDR3: TGTGCCAGCAGCTTTCGGGGGGGGAGGAATGAGCAGTTCTTC. The full variable domain, rest sourced from reference TRBV13 and TRBJ2-1, is AAGVIQSPRHLIKEKRETATLKCYPIPRHDTVYWYQQGPGQDPQFLISFYEKMQSDKGSIPDRFSAQQFSDYHSELNMSSLELGDSALYFCASSFRGGRNEQFFGPGTRLTVL.

This chain links TRBV29-1 with TRBJ2-3; the D gene is possibly TRBD2 (6 bases). In germline, CDR1 is SQVTM, CDR2 ANQGSEA. V lost 3 bases and J 4 bases, leaving 20 bases between the germline ends. CDR3 length: 16 residues. CDR3 sequence reads: CSVEGWEDLRADTQYF. CDR3 bases: TGCAGCGTTGAGGGGTGGGAGGATCTGAGGGCAGATACGCAGTATTTT.

This clone has more than one count but fewer than ten. The chain couples TRBV10-2 to TRBJ1-1; unclear D gene. The CDR3 has 16 amino acids. V was cut by 3 bases and J by 2 bases, with 16 bases left in between. Germline V gene lookup returns CDR1 WSHSY and CDR2 SAAADI. CDR3 in DNA: TGCGCCAGCAGTGACCTGACAAGCGGCACTAACACTGAAGCTTTCTTT. Translating gives CASSDLTSGTNTEAFF.

CDR3 amino acids: CASSLKRGLEGDTQYF. In DNA, the CDR3 is TGTGCCAGCAGCTTGAAGAGGGGACTAGAAGGAGATACGCAGTATTTT. The chain employs TRBV5-4 and TRBJ2-3; the match to TRBD2 covers 8 bases. This CDR3 region has 16 residues. The trim removed 1 base at V and 5 bases at J, leaving 9 bases unmatched. CDR1 and CDR2 from the germline V gene are SGHNT and YYREEE (reference sequence).

This chain connects TRBV9 to TRBJ1-3; D not resolved. The length of the CDR3 is 14 residues. V lost 3 bases to trimming and J lost 2 bases, with 9 bases between them. Germline V gene sequence: CDR1 SGDLS, CDR2 YYNGEE. The CDR3 reads CASSEAGTGNTIYF. CDR3 bases: TGTGCCAGCAGCGAAGCGGGAACTGGAAACACCATATATTTT.

This clone came up once. This chain links TRBV5-6 with TRBJ2-7; the D gene is possibly TRBD1 (5 bases). Looked up from germline, CDR1 is SGHDT and CDR2 is YYEEEE. The CDR3 runs to 17 residues. Trimming took 0 bases from V and 3 from J, leaving 19 bases between them. CDR3 coding DNA: TGTGCCAGCAGCTTGGGCGGCTCCGTAAGGGGTTTCTACGAGCAGTACTTC. Amino acid sequence: CASSLGGSVRGFYEQYF.

The chain has TRBV19 and TRBJ2-7, with 8 bases matching TRBD1. Per germline, CDR1 LNHDA and CDR2 SQIVND (reference sequence). The CDR3 is 15 amino acids. Germline trimming cut 0 bases from V and 2 bases from J; bases unmatched to any gene: 3. DNA of the CDR3: TGTGCCAGTAGTATAGAACGGACAGGGACCTACGAGCAGTACTTC. Translated, it gives CASSIERTGTYEQYF. Supplemented by reference TRBV19 and TRBJ2-7, the full variable domain reads DGGITQSPKYLFRKEGQNVTLSCEQNLNHDAMYWYRQDPGQGLRLIYYSQIVNDFQKGDIAEGYSVSREKKESFPLTVTSAQKNPTAFYLCASSIERTGTYEQYFGPGTRLTVT.

The chain links TRBV18 to TRBJ2-7, with D possibly TRBD1 on 6 matching bases. Trimming removed 6 bases from V and 3 bases from J, with 18 bases in between. CDR3 length: 15 residues. Looked up from germline, CDR1 is KGHSH and CDR2 is LQKENI. The CDR3 loop reads CASSPTEVTGYEQYF. CDR3 nucleotide sequence: TGTGCCAGCTCCCCTACTGAGGTGACAGGCTACGAGCAGTACTTC.

This clone came up a few times. This sequence joins TRBV19 and TRBJ1-1; no clear D gene. The CDR3 extends over 13 amino acids. Trimming took 7 bases from V and 0 from J, leaving 9 bases between them. Germline values: CDR1 LNHDA, CDR2 SQIVND (reference sequence). CDR3 nucleotide sequence: TGTGCCAGTAAGTACAGCATGAACACTGAAGCTTTCTTT. Residues: CASKYSMNTEAFF.